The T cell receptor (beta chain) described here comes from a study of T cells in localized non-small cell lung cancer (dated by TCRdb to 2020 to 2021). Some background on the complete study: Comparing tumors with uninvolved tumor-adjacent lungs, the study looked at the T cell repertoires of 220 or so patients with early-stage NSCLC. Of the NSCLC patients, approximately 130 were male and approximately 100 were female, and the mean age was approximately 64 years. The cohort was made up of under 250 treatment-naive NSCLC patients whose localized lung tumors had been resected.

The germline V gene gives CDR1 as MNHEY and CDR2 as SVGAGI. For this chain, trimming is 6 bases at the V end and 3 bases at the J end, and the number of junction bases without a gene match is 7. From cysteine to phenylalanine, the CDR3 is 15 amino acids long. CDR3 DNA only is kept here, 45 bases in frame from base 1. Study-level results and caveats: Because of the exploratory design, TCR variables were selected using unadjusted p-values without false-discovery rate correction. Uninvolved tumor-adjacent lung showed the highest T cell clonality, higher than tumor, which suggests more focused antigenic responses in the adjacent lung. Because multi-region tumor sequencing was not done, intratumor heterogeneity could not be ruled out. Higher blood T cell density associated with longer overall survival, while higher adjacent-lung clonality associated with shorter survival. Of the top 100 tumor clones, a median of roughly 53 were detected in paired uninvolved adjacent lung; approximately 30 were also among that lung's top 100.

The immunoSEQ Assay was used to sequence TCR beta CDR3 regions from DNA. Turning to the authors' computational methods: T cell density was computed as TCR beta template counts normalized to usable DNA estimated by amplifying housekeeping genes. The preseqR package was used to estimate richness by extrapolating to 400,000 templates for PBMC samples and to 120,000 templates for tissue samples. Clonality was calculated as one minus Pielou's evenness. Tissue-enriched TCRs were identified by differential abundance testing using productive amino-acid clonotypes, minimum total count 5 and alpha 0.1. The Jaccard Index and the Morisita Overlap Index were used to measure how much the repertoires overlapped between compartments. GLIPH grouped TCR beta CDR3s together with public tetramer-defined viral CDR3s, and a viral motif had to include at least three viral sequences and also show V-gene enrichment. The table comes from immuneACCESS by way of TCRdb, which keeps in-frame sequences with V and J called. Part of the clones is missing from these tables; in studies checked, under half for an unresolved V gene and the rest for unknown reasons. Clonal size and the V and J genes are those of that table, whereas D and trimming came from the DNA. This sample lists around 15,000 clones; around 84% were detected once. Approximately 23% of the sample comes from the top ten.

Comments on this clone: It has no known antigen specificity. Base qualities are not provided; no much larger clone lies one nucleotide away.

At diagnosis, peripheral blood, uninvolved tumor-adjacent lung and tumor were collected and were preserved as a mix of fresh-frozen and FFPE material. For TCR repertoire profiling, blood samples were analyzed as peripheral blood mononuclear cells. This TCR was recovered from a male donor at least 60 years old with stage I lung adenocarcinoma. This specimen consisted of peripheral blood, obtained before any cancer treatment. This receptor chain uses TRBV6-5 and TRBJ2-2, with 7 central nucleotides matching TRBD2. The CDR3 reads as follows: CASSTSDRYTGELFF. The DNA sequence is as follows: TGTGCCAGCAGCACTAGCGATCGTTACACCGGGGAGCTGTTTTTT.